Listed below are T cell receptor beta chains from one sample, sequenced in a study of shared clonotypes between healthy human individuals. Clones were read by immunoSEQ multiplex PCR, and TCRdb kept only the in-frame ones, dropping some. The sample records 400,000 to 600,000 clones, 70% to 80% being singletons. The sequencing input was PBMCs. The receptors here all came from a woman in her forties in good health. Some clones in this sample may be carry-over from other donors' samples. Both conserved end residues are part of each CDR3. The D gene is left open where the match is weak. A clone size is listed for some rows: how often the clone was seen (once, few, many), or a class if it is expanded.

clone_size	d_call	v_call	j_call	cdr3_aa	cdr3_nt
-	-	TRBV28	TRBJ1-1	CASSLDPSFGTEAFF	TGTGCCAGCAGTTTAGACCCAAGCTTTGGCACTGAAGCTTTCTTT
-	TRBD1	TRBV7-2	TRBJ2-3	CASSLGLGGQDTQYF	TGTGCCAGCAGCTTAGGCCTAGGGGGCCAAGATACGCAGTATTTT
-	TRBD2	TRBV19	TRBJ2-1	CASRFGGLVGNEQFF	TGTGCCAGTAGATTCGGGGGACTAGTCGGCAATGAGCAGTTCTTC
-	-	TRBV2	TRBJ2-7	CASSALASSYEQYF	TGTGCCAGCAGTGCGCTAGCGAGCTCCTACGAGCAGTACTTC
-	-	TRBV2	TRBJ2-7	CASSDGDFSYEQYF	TGTGCCAGCAGTGATGGGGATTTCTCCTACGAGCAGTACTTC
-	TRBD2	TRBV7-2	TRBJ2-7	CASSIIAGGTYEQYF	TGTGCCAGCAGCATAATAGCGGGAGGGACTTACGAGCAGTACTTC
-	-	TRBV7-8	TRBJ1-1	CASSPLGGAENTEAFF	TGTGCCAGCAGTCCACTGGGGGGGGCAGAGAACACTGAAGCTTTCTTT
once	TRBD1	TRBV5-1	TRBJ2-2	CASSPAGRGFTGELFF	TGCGCCAGCAGCCCGGCGGGCAGGGGGTTCACCGGGGAGCTGTTTTTT
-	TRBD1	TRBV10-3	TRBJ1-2	CATSGTASYGYTF	TGTGCCACTTCCGGGACAGCGAGCTATGGCTACACCTTC
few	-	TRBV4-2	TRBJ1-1	CASSPEVDPNTEAFF	TGTGCCAGCAGCCCGGAGGTGGACCCGAACACTGAAGCTTTCTTT
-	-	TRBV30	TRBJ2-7	CAWLRAREQYF	TGTGCCTGGCTCAGAGCGCGCGAGCAGTACTTC
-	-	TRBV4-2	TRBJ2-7	CASSLGLLSYEQYF	TGTGCCAGCAGCCTAGGACTCCTCTCCTACGAGCAGTACTTC
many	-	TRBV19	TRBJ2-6	CASSIFSSSGANVLTF	TGTGCCAGTAGTATTTTCAGTTCTTCTGGGGCCAACGTCCTGACTTTC
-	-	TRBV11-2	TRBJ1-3	CASSRTLSGNTIYF	TGTGCCAGCAGCCGGACACTCTCTGGAAACACCATATATTTT
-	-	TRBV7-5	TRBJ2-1	CVRSSGQGVGNEQFF	TGTGTCAGAAGCTCTGGACAGGGGGTTGGCAATGAGCAGTTCTTC
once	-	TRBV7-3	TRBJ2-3	CASSLIPGTDTQYF	TGTGCCAGCAGCTTAATTCCCGGCACAGATACGCAGTATTTT
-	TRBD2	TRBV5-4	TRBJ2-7	CASSLAGGRGSYEQYF	TGTGCCAGCAGCTTGGCCGGCGGGAGGGGGAGCTACGAGCAGTACTTC
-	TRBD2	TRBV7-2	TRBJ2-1	CASSLPTSGKPQFF	TGTGCCAGCAGCTTACCAACTAGCGGGAAGCCCCAGTTCTTC
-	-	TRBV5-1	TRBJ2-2	CASSLALRGAGELFF	TGCGCCAGCAGCTTGGCCCTAAGGGGGGCCGGGGAGCTGTTTTTT
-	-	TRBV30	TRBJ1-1	CAWAKNTEAFF	TGTGCCTGGGCCAAGAACACTGAAGCTTTCTTT
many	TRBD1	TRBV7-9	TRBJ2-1	CASSTRHRGLNNEQFF	TGTGCCAGCAGCACTAGACACAGGGGGCTCAACAATGAGCAGTTCTTC
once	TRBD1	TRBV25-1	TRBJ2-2	CASRVTGTGTGELFF	TGTGCCAGCAGGGTTACCGGGACAGGGACCGGGGAGCTGTTTTTT
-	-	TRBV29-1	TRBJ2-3	CSVEDWRGGDTQYF	TGCAGCGTTGAAGATTGGAGGGGAGGCGATACGCAGTATTTT
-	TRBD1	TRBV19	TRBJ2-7	CASSIQAGQGGYEQYF	TGTGCCAGTAGTATTCAGGCGGGACAGGGGGGCTACGAGCAGTACTTC
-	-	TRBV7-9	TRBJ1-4	CASKIGTNEKLFF	TGTGCCAGCAAGATAGGAACTAATGAAAAACTGTTTTTT
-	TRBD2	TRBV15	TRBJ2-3	CATSRDRGLRGGTDTQYF	TGTGCCACCAGCAGAGATCGAGGCCTCCGGGGGGGCACAGATACGCAGTATTTT
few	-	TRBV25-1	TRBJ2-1	CASSAQRVGQFF	TGTGCCAGCAGTGCCCAACGGGTGGGGCAGTTCTTC
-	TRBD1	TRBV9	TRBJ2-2	CASSVGQGRRTGELFF	TGTGCCAGCAGCGTGGGACAGGGGAGGAGGACCGGGGAGCTGTTTTTT
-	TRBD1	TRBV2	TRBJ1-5	CASGQGAGGNQPQHF	TGTGCCAGCGGACAGGGGGCCGGGGGCAATCAGCCCCAGCATTTT
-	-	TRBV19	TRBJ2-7	CASSRIPGSYEQYF	TGTGCCAGTAGTCGGATCCCGGGCTCCTACGAGCAGTACTTC
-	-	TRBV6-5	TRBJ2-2	CASSYPSVGELFF	TGTGCCAGCAGTTACCCCTCCGTCGGGGAGCTGTTTTTT
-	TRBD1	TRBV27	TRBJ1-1	CASSFRGAEAFF	TGTGCCAGCAGTTTCAGGGGGGCTGAAGCTTTCTTT
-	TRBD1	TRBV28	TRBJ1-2	CASLYPQGGHGYTF	TGTGCCAGCTTATATCCCCAGGGGGGGCATGGCTACACCTTC
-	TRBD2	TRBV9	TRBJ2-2	CASSPRGGYTGELFF	TGTGCCAGCAGCCCCCGGGGGGGGTACACCGGGGAGCTGTTTTTT
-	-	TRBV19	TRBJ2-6	CASSILVRVTSGANVLTF	TGTGCCAGTAGTATTTTAGTCAGGGTGACCTCTGGGGCCAACGTCCTGACTTTC
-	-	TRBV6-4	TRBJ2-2	CASSDSVGSGELFF	TGTGCCAGCAGTGACTCGGTTGGGTCCGGGGAGCTGTTTTTT
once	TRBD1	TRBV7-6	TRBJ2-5	CASSLRQGLSQETQYF	TGTGCCAGCAGCTTACGACAGGGTCTAAGCCAAGAGACCCAGTACTTC
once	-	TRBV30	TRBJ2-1	CAWRPSYNEQFF	TGTGCCTGGCGACCCTCCTACAATGAGCAGTTCTTC
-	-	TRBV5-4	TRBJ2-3	CASSPSPEGSTDTQYF	TGTGCCAGCAGCCCCTCTCCGGAGGGCAGCACAGATACGCAGTATTTT
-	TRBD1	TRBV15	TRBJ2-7	CATSRVTGGYEQYF	TGTGCCACCAGCAGGGTGACAGGGGGCTACGAGCAGTACTTC
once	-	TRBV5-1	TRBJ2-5	CASSLVGAPEQETQYF	TGCGCCAGCAGCTTGGTGGGAGCGCCGGAACAAGAGACCCAGTACTTC
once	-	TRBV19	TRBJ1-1	CASSVNREQNTEAFF	TGTGCCAGTAGTGTGAACAGGGAGCAAAACACTGAAGCTTTCTTT
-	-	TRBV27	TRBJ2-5	CASSLFTETQYF	TGTGCCAGCAGTTTATTCACAGAGACCCAGTACTTC
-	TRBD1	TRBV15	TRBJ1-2	CATSRGGTDYGYTF	TGTGCCACCAGCAGAGGTGGGACAGACTACGGCTACACCTTC
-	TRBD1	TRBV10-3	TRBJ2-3	CAISYNPGQTQYF	TGTGCCATCAGCTACAACCCGGGACAGACGCAGTATTTT
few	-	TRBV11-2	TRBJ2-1	CASSRYPEQFF	TGTGCCAGCAGCCGTTACCCAGAGCAGTTCTTC
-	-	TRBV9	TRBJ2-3	CASSAWESTDTQYF	TGTGCCAGCAGCGCCTGGGAAAGCACAGATACGCAGTATTTT
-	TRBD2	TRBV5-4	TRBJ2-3	CASSSGGGSTDTQYF	TGTGCCAGCAGCTCGGGGGGAGGTAGTACAGATACGCAGTATTTT
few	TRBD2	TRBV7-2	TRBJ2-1	CASSWTSGNEQFF	TGTGCCAGCAGCTGGACTAGCGGGAATGAGCAGTTCTTC
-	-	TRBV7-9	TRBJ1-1	CASSLGNLAVTEAFF	TGTGCCAGCAGCTTAGGGAATTTAGCCGTCACTGAAGCTTTCTTT
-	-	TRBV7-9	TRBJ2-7	CASSSGGEQYF	TGTGCCAGCAGCTCCGGAGGCGAGCAGTACTTC
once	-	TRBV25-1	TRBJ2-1	CASSEVGHSYNEQFF	TGTGCCAGCAGTGAAGTCGGCCACTCCTACAATGAGCAGTTCTTC
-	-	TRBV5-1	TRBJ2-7	CASSLAPGVYEQYF	TGCGCCAGCAGCTTGGCACCAGGGGTGTACGAGCAGTACTTC
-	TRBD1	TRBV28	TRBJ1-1	CASSSGGYGTEAFF	TGTGCCAGCAGTTCAGGGGGCTACGGCACTGAAGCTTTCTTT
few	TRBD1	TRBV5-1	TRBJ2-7	CASSLGTGGYEQYF	TGCGCCAGCAGCTTGGGGACAGGAGGCTACGAGCAGTACTTC
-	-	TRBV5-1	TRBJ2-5	CASSPSRGAIEETQYF	TGCGCCAGCAGCCCAAGCCGCGGGGCCATTGAAGAGACCCAGTACTTC
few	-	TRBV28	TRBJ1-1	CASSPPTGSNTEAFF	TGTGCCAGCAGTCCCCCGACAGGTTCGAACACTGAAGCTTTCTTT
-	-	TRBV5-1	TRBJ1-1	CASSLGGGEVAFF	TGCGCCAGCAGCTTGGGTGGGGGAGAGGTAGCTTTCTTT
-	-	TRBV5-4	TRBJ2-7	CASSSNPTGISYEQYF	TGTGCCAGCAGCTCCAATCCCACAGGGATAAGCTACGAGCAGTACTTC
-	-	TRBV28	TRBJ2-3	CASSLDSLDTQYF	TGTGCCAGCAGTTTAGACAGTTTGGATACGCAGTATTTT